This entry lists 27 T cell receptor beta chains sequenced from one sample in a study of T cells in Graves' hyperthyroidism and ophthalmopathy. RNA transcripts gave rise to amplified TCR beta CDR3 regions. The primer set for the first-round RT-PCR of the TCR CDR3 was HTBI. TCRdb re-called the multiplex PCR reads through MiXCR, storing one row per CDR3 protein. The table lists 450,000 to 700,000 distinct CDR3 sequences, 46% of them singletons. Input material: peripheral blood or thyroid tissue (not recorded which). The receptors were sampled from an adult woman with Graves' disease, either hyperthyroidism or ophthalmopathy (not recorded which).

The genes are TRBV6-5 and TRBJ1-1, with D hard to call. The V end lost 5 bases, the J end lost 0 bases, and 13 bases lay between the germline ends. CDR1 and CDR2 from the germline V gene are MNHEY and SVGAGI. The CDR3 is made up of 15 amino acids. CDR3 sequence (DNA): TGTGCCAGCAGTGTAATACGGGAATTGAACACTGAAGCTTTCTTT. As protein: CASSVIRELNTEAFF.

V and J are TRBV28 and TRBJ2-7, with a weak D call TRBD1 (5 bases). The germline V gene has CDR1 MDHEN and CDR2 SYDVKM. The CDR3 runs 15 residues. V lost 0 bases and J lost 2, with 11 bases in between. CDR3: CASSLWGIGAYEQYF. The CDR3 region has the DNA TGTGCCAGCAGTTTATGGGGAATAGGGGCCTACGAGCAGTACTTC.

The chain is built from TRBV19 and TRBJ1-5; D is unresolved. V was pared by 7 bases and J by 2 bases, with 12 bases between. The CDR3 runs to 14 residues. Germline lookup yields CDR1 LNHDA and CDR2 SQIVND (reference sequence). The DNA for the CDR3 is TGTGCCAGTACCCCGTCCTCGGGCAATCAGCCCCAGCATTTT. The encoded protein is CASTPSSGNQPQHF.

Concerning this clonotype itself: One end of the junction is discordant with germline, which a read error may explain. The chain couples TRBV7-6 to TRBJ2-7; tentatively, D is TRBD1 or TRBD2 (5 bases each). Germline values: CDR1 SGHVS, CDR2 FNYEAQ. The CDR3 extends over 17 amino acids. The chain's CDR3 is CASSIHPPGRATLLSGF. CDR3 nucleotide sequence: TGTGCCAGCAGCATACACCCACCGGGACGGGCCACCCTCCTTTCGGGGTTC.

The rearrangement links TRBV2 to TRBJ1-6; TRBD1 agrees at 8 bases. The CDR3 is 15 residues long. Unmatched junction bases numbered 9, after V lost 5 bases and J lost 9 bases. Germline V gene sequence: CDR1 SNHLY, CDR2 FYNNEI. The CDR3 reads CASSFIGQGGSPLHF. In nucleotides, the CDR3 is TGTGCCAGCAGTTTCATAGGACAGGGTGGTTCACCCCTCCACTTT.

The gene calls are TRBV7-9 and TRBJ2-7, with D possibly matching TRBD2 (6 bases). The CDR3 runs to 13 residues. Trimming pared 11 bases from V and 6 bases from J, leaving 20 bases between. Per germline, CDR1 SEHNR and CDR2 FQNEAQ (reference sequence). Here the CDR3 DNA reads TGTGCCGGATTGGACGCCCCGCGGGGCGAGCAGTACTTC. It codes for CAGLDAPRGEQYF.

This chain connects TRBV20-1 to TRBJ2-7; D possibly uses TRBD1 or TRBD2 (5 bases each). V dropped 5 bases and J dropped 7 bases, with 21 bases sitting between them. This CDR3 has 14 amino acids. Germline CDR1 reads DFQATT; CDR2 reads SNEGSKA (reference sequence). The CDR3 DNA follows: TGCAGTGCTCCCCGAGGGGTAGCGAGAGGTGAGCAGTACTTC. Translating gives CSAPRGVARGEQYF.

This sequence joins TRBV5-1 and TRBJ1-1; no clear D gene. Trimming left V 4 bases short and J 0 bases short, with 13 bases between. There are 15 residues in the CDR3. Germline lookup yields CDR1 SGHRS and CDR2 YFSETQ. The CDR3 DNA reads TGCGCCAGCAGCAGCAGCCAGGATTTGAACACTGAAGCTTTCTTT. Translated: CASSSSQDLNTEAFF.

This clonotype was seen at least ten times. V is TRBV2 and J is TRBJ2-7; 9 bases agree with TRBD1. Trimming took 5 bases from V and 5 from J; bases not matched to a gene: 7. The CDR3 is made up of 14 amino acids. Per the germline V gene, CDR1 is SNHLY and CDR2 is FYNNEI. CDR3 loop: CASSPRQGGNEQYF. Written as DNA, the CDR3 is TGTGCCAGCAGTCCCCGACAGGGGGGGAACGAGCAGTACTTC.

This clonotype occurred many times. The gene calls are TRBV12-3 or TRBV12-4 and TRBJ2-7, with TRBD2 matching over 8 bases. Trimming removed 5 bases from V and 6 bases from J; junction bases left unmatched: 9. The CDR3 loop spans 14 amino acids. CDR3 loop: CASSPQGLVIEQYF. In nucleotides, the CDR3 is TGTGCCAGCAGTCCCCAGGGACTAGTTATCGAGCAGTACTTC.

The sample holds many counts of this clonotype. The chain couples TRBV20-1 to TRBJ1-5, with a tentative D call TRBD1 (5 bases). CDR3 length: 14 amino acids. Trimming shortened V by 3 bases and J by 7 bases, and 16 bases separated the two germline ends. Germline values: CDR1 DFQATT, CDR2 SNEGSKA (reference sequence). This CDR3 reads CSASLVGETQPQHF. CDR3 nucleotides: TGCAGTGCTAGTTTAGTAGGGGAAACACAGCCCCAGCATTTT.

In this sample, this clonotype turned up many times. This sequence joins TRBV20-1 and TRBJ1-5; TRBD1 is a possible D gene (5 bases). Trimming stripped 2 bases from V and 3 bases from J, with 8 bases between. The CDR3 covers 13 residues. CDR1 and CDR2 from the germline V gene are DFQATT and SNEGSKA (reference sequence). CDR3 DNA sequence: TGCAGTGCTAGATGGGGGTTCAATCAGCCCCAGCATTTT. Its translation: CSARWGFNQPQHF.

In this sample, this clonotype turned up many times. The chain links TRBV4-1 to TRBJ1-5; TRBD1 agrees at 10 bases. The V gene end was trimmed by 2 bases and the J gene end by 5 bases; junction bases not matched to a gene: 3. The germline V gene has CDR1 MGHRA and CDR2 YSYEKL. This CDR3 is 15 amino acids long. CDR3 region: CASSQPGQGDQPQHF. Written as DNA, the CDR3 is TGCGCCAGCAGCCAACCTGGACAGGGGGATCAGCCCCAGCATTTT.

Ten or more counts support this clonotype. The chain employs TRBV5-1 and TRBJ2-2, with TRBD1 identical over 12 bases. Germline lookup yields CDR1 SGHRS and CDR2 YFSETQ. CDR3 size: 15 residues. The junction had 5 bases not matched to a gene; V was cut back by 4 bases and J by 7 bases. The CDR3 DNA sequence: TGCGCCAGCAGCCGGGGACAGGGGGCCGTCGGGGAGCTGTTTTTT. Residues: CASSRGQGAVGELFF.

This clonotype was picked up many times. This chain connects TRBV7-9 to TRBJ1-1; D gene ambiguous. Trimming left V 6 bases short and J 6 bases short, with 17 bases between. The CDR3 spans 14 residues. Germline V gene sequence: CDR1 SEHNR, CDR2 FQNEAQ (reference sequence). The CDR3 here is CASRAPSGVPEAFF. CDR3 DNA sequence: TGTGCCAGCAGAGCCCCCTCCGGGGTTCCTGAAGCTTTCTTT.

The chain has TRBV29-1 and TRBJ2-7, with D possibly TRBD2 on 6 matching bases. CDR3 length equals 15 residues. The germline V gene encodes CDR1 SQVTM and CDR2 ANQGSEA. Trimming removed 0 bases at V and 4 bases at J, with 16 bases between. CDR3 sequence (DNA): TGCAGCGTTGAAGATCCGGCGGAGGGGTCTTACGAGCAGTACTTC. Its protein product is CSVEDPAEGSYEQYF.

This chain joins TRBV7-2 and TRBJ1-6; the match to TRBD1 covers 8 bases. The V gene's germline CDR1 is SGHTA and CDR2 FQGNSA. The junction had 8 bases not matched to a gene; V was cut back by 1 base and J by 9 bases. The CDR3 extends over 16 amino acids. CDR3: CASSLGWTGSGSPLHF. The CDR3 nucleotides read TGTGCCAGCAGCTTAGGGTGGACAGGGTCGGGTTCACCCCTCCACTTT.

The chain uses TRBV7-2 and TRBJ2-7; 7 bases match TRBD1. The CDR3 loop spans 14 amino acids. CDR1 is SGHTA and CDR2 is FQGNSA in the germline V gene. Unmatched junction bases numbered 6, after V lost 5 bases and J lost 2 bases. CDR3 nucleotide sequence: TGTGCCAGCAGCCAAGTGGACAGGACCTACGAGCAGTACTTC. Amino acids: CASSQVDRTYEQYF. Full variable domain (missing parts from reference TRBV7-2 and TRBJ2-7): GAGVSQSPSNKVTEKGKDVELRCDPISGHTALYWYRQSLGQGLEFLIYFQGNSAPDKSGLPSDRFSAERTGGSVSTLTIQRTQQEDSAVYLCASSQVDRTYEQYFGPGTRLTVT.

The chain recombines TRBV5-1 with TRBJ2-7; TRBD2 is a possible D gene (8 bases). The CDR3 totals 21 residues. Germline loops: CDR1 SGHRS, CDR2 YFSETQ. The germline V and J ends were trimmed by 6 bases and 2 bases, with 36 bases remaining between them. DNA of the CDR3: TGCGCCAGCACCGGGCGTAACAGGGGAGTGGGGACGGGAGGGCCGGCCTACGAGCAGTACTTC. This gives the protein CASTGRNRGVGTGGPAYEQYF.

The chain employs TRBV7-9 and TRBJ1-1; D ambiguous. Per the germline V gene, CDR1 is SEHNR and CDR2 is FQNEAQ (reference sequence). The CDR3 extends over 16 amino acids. The ends were cut back, 4 bases at V and 8 bases at J, with 23 bases in the middle. The CDR3 reads CASSSDLDAEVREAFF. CDR3 DNA: TGTGCCAGCAGCTCGGATCTAGATGCTGAAGTAAGGGAAGCTTTCTTT.

The table lists this clonotype with a few counts. The chain links TRBV20-1 to TRBJ2-7, with D possibly matching TRBD2 (7 bases). Germline V gene data show CDR1 as DFQATT and CDR2 as SNEGSKA (reference sequence). This CDR3 is 14 amino acids long. Trimming removed 3 bases at V and 3 bases at J, with 15 bases between. The CDR3 sequence is CSARGGQGGYEQYF. In DNA, the CDR3 is TGCAGTGCTAGGGGGGGGCAGGGTGGCTACGAGCAGTACTTC.

The rearrangement joins TRBV7-8 to TRBJ1-2; 7 bases match TRBD1. The J segment lost 4 bases and the V segment lost 5 bases, leaving 10 bases of the junction unmatched. CDR3 length equals 15 residues. Germline V gene lookup returns CDR1 SGHVS and CDR2 FQNEAQ. The CDR3 DNA is TGTGCCAGCAGCCGCACGACAGGGCTTACCTATGGCTACACCTTC. Its protein is CASSRTTGLTYGYTF.

This clonotype was detected ten times or more. This chain links TRBV5-1 with TRBJ2-5; 8 nucleotides agree with TRBD1. The V segment lost 4 bases and the J segment 5 bases; nucleotides outside the gene matches: 13. The germline CDR1 and CDR2 sequences are SGHRS and YFSETQ. CDR3 size: 16 residues. The CDR3 DNA reads TGCGCCAGCAGCGCCGGGACAGGAATTCTCCGGGAGACCCAGTACTTC. This gives the protein CASSAGTGILRETQYF.

There are a few counts of this clonotype. The chain uses TRBV19 and TRBJ1-2, with D perhaps matching TRBD1 (6 bases). V was pared by 2 bases and J by 4 bases, with 8 bases between. There are 13 residues in the CDR3. The germline V gene has CDR1 LNHDA and CDR2 SQIVND (reference sequence). Here the CDR3 DNA reads TGTGCCAGTAGTATATGGACAGCCTATGGCTACACCTTC. Translating gives CASSIWTAYGYTF. The whole variable domain, remainder taken from reference TRBV19 and TRBJ1-2, is DGGITQSPKYLFRKEGQNVTLSCEQNLNHDAMYWYRQDPGQGLRLIYYSQIVNDFQKGDIAEGYSVSREKKESFPLTVTSAQKNPTAFYLCASSIWTAYGYTFGSGTRLTVV.

The CDR3 coding sequence is TGTGCCACCAGCAGAGCGGTCAGTACTAATGAAAAACTGTTTTTT. Amino acids: CATSRAVSTNEKLFF. The V and J genes are TRBV15 and TRBJ1-4; D remains unclear. Between the trimmed V and J ends, which lost 1 base and 2 bases, there was a span of 8 bases. CDR3 length: 15 amino acids. CDR1 and CDR2 from the germline V gene are LNHNV and YYDKDF (reference sequence).

This clonotype occurred a few times. The rearrangement links TRBV19 to TRBJ2-3; 12 bases are shared with TRBD2. J gave up 3 bases and V 10 bases, and 8 bases lay outside the gene matches. CDR3 size: 15 residues. Germline CDR1 LNHDA, CDR2 SQIVND (reference sequence). The CDR3 loop reads CATSRLAGETDTQYF. For the CDR3, the DNA is TGTGCCACCAGCCGACTAGCGGGAGAGACAGATACGCAGTATTTT. Variable domain in full (rest from reference TRBV19 and TRBJ2-3): DGGITQSPKYLFRKEGQNVTLSCEQNLNHDAMYWYRQDPGQGLRLIYYSQIVNDFQKGDIAEGYSVSREKKESFPLTVTSAQKNPTAFYLCATSRLAGETDTQYFGPGTRLTVL.

This clonotype was seen repeatedly, ten times or more. The rearrangement links TRBV7-9 to TRBJ1-2; D call uncertain. CDR1 is SEHNR and CDR2 is FQNEAQ in the germline V gene (reference sequence). The CDR3 is 13 residues long. Between the trimmed V and J ends, which lost 2 bases and 4 bases, there was a span of 8 bases. CDR3: CASSLIAGYGYTF. CDR3 coding DNA: TGTGCCAGCAGCTTAATCGCGGGCTATGGCTACACCTTC.